The next 9 T cell receptor beta chains were all read from a single sample in a study of blood T cell repertoires in COVID-19. Generated by immunoSEQ multiplex PCR, the TCRdb table keeps only in-frame clones and is missing some. This sample yields about 270,000 clones, of which approximately 89% are seen a single time; about 3% belongs to the top ten. Sequencing input: PBMCs or T cells enriched from blood (not recorded which). The receptor set was obtained from a man aged 40-50 years who had been exposed to COVID-19.

Here the CDR3 reads CASSQYRLGYNEQFF. For the CDR3, the DNA is TGTGCCAGCAGCCAATACAGGTTGGGCTACAATGAGCAGTTCTTC. V and J are TRBV14 and TRBJ2-1; a possible D gene is TRBD1 (5 bases). The CDR3 consists of 15 residues. Germline CDR1 reads SGHDN; CDR2 reads FVKESK. The V end was cut by 2 bases, the J end by 3 bases, with 11 bases between.

The DNA for the CDR3 is TGTGCCAGTAGTATATTGGGCAGTAGCAATCAGCCCCAGCATTTT. It is translated as CASSILGSSNQPQHF. The chain employs TRBV19 and TRBJ1-5; D is unresolved. The germline V gene has CDR1 LNHDA and CDR2 SQIVND (reference sequence). This CDR3 has 15 amino acids. Trimming left V 2 bases short and J 0 bases short, with 8 bases between.

The chain carries TRBV28 and TRBJ1-1; D is unclear. V lost 6 bases, J lost 1 base, and 15 bases lay in between. The CDR3 is 15 residues long. Germline V gives CDR1 MDHEN, CDR2 SYDVKM. The DNA of the CDR3 is TGTGCCAGCAGGCCCCACAGTACTTCGAACACTGAAGCTTTCTTT. It specifies CASRPHSTSNTEAFF. The full variable domain, its missing parts supplied by reference TRBV28 and TRBJ1-1, is DVKVTQSSRYLVKRTGEKVFLECVQDMDHENMFWYRQDPGLGLRLIYFSYDVKMKEKGDIPEGYSVSREKKERFSLILESASTNQTSMYLCASRPHSTSNTEAFFGQGTRLTVV.

The V call is TRBV11-2, the J call TRBJ1-2; 7 bases are a match to TRBD1. V dropped 3 bases and J dropped 1; count of bases not matched to a gene: 8. CDR3 length equals 16 residues. The germline V gene has CDR1 SGHAT and CDR2 FQNNGV. In DNA form, the CDR3 reads TGTGCCAGCAGCTTCCCGAGGGACAGTTATAACTATGGCTACACCTTC. Its translation: CASSFPRDSYNYGYTF.

The chain couples TRBV6-5 to TRBJ1-3; D might be TRBD1 (6 bases). Germline loops: CDR1 MNHEY, CDR2 SVGAGI. Trimming pared 6 bases from V and 4 bases from J, leaving 10 bases between. This CDR3 has 13 residues. The CDR3, as DNA: TGTGCCAGCAGCCTAGGACAGGGAAACACCATATATTTT. Translating it yields CASSLGQGNTIYF.

The chain links TRBV5-1 to TRBJ1-1; TRBD1 agrees at 11 bases. CDR3 size: 15 residues. Germline V gene sequence: CDR1 SGHRS, CDR2 YFSETQ. V gave up 8 bases and J gave up 5 bases; unmatched junction bases: 11. The CDR3 DNA reads as TGCGCCAGTAGGACAGGGGGCGCGGGATTGACTGAAGCTTTCTTT. Translated, it gives CASRTGGAGLTEAFF.

V and J are TRBV4-3 and TRBJ1-2; D is perhaps TRBD1 (6 bases). The CDR3 has 20 amino acids. CDR1 LGHNA and CDR2 YSLEER come from the germline V gene. Trimming shortened V by 4 bases and J by 0 bases, and 27 bases separated the two germline ends. CDR3 region: CASSPTLVRGAYASNYGYTF. CDR3 sequence (DNA): TGCGCCAGCAGCCCGACTTTGGTTCGGGGGGCATACGCTTCTAACTATGGCTACACCTTC.

The gene calls are TRBV28 and TRBJ1-5; weak D call: TRBD1 (6 bases). Germline CDR1 reads MDHEN; CDR2 reads SYDVKM. Trimming took off 1 base at V and 3 bases at J, with 10 bases between the two ends. The CDR3 is made up of 15 amino acids. CDR3 DNA sequence: TGTGCCAGCAGTTTATTTGCAGGGGCCAATCAGCCCCAGCATTTT. As protein: CASSLFAGANQPQHF. Using reference TRBV28 and TRBJ1-5 for the parts outside the CDR3, the full variable domain is DVKVTQSSRYLVKRTGEKVFLECVQDMDHENMFWYRQDPGLGLRLIYFSYDVKMKEKGDIPEGYSVSREKKERFSLILESASTNQTSMYLCASSLFAGANQPQHFGDGTRLSIL.

The V gene is TRBV30, the J gene TRBJ2-1; possibly TRBD2 for D (6 bases). CDR1 is GTSNPN and CDR2 is SVGIG in the germline V gene (reference sequence). Between the trimmed V and J ends, which lost 0 bases and 8 bases, there was a span of 17 bases. This CDR3 is 15 amino acids long. Written as DNA, the CDR3 is TGTGCCTGGAGTGTAGCCAGCGGGTTAAGCGATGAGCAGTTCTTC. Its translation is CAWSVASGLSDEQFF.